The 20 T cell receptor beta chains reported below all come from one sample, sequenced in a study of blood T cell repertoires in COVID-19. Measured with immunoSEQ multiplex PCR; TCRdb has only the in-frame clones, and not every one. The sample records fewer than 250,000 clones, about 82% being singletons. Sequencing was performed on PBMCs or T cells enriched from blood (not recorded which). The source of these receptors is a woman in her 50s with acute COVID-19.

This clone came up a few times. The chain employs TRBV19 and TRBJ1-1; D possibly corresponds to TRBD1 (6 bases). Germline loops: CDR1 LNHDA, CDR2 SQIVND (reference sequence). The CDR3 has 15 residues. V lost 5 bases to trimming and J lost 6 bases, with 19 bases between them. CDR3 DNA: TGTGCCAGTAGTCTGCACAGGGATTGGAATGCTGAAGCTTTCTTT. As protein: CASSLHRDWNAEAFF.

The V gene is TRBV9, the J gene TRBJ2-7, with 7 bases matching TRBD2. Germline CDR1 is SGDLS and CDR2 is YYNGEE. The CDR3 runs to 13 residues. V lost 3 bases and J lost 3; bases outside the gene matches: 3. The CDR3 protein is CASSASGGYEQYF. The CDR3 region has the DNA TGTGCCAGCAGCGCCTCGGGGGGCTACGAGCAGTACTTC.

CDR3 in amino acids: CASSPGVGWENIQYF. The CDR3 DNA reads as TGTGCCAGCAGTCCCGGGGTCGGGTGGGAAAACATTCAGTACTTC. The V gene is TRBV14, the J gene TRBJ2-4; tentative D call: TRBD2 (5 bases). The germline gives CDR1 SGHDN, CDR2 FVKESK. This CDR3 contains 15 residues. With 6 bases removed from V and 5 bases from J, the gap between germline ends came to 17 bases.

The chain links TRBV12-3 or TRBV12-4 to TRBJ1-5; D ambiguous. The CDR3 is 11 amino acids. With 8 bases removed from V and 2 bases from J, the gap between germline ends came to 4 bases. The CDR3 bases are TGTGCCAGCGGGCGCAATCAGCCCCAGCATTTT. Residues: CASGRNQPQHF.

This clone appeared a few times. The rearrangement joins TRBV24-1 to TRBJ1-4; D not resolved. Per the germline V gene, CDR1 is KGHDR and CDR2 is SFDVKD. V dropped 2 bases and J dropped 11 bases, with 11 bases sitting between them. This CDR3 comprises 13 residues. The CDR3 sequence: CATSDSTSGKLFF. The CDR3 bases are TGTGCCACCAGTGATTCGACAAGTGGGAAACTGTTTTTT.

The chain combines TRBV25-1 with TRBJ1-6; 8 bases fit TRBD1. V was clipped by 3 bases and J by 4 bases; unmatched bases: 5. In germline, CDR1 is MGHDK, CDR2 SYGVNS. The length of the CDR3 is 16 residues. CDR3 region: CASSDATGAYNSPLHF. The CDR3 region has the DNA TGTGCCAGCAGTGACGCGACAGGGGCATATAATTCACCCCTCCACTTT.

The V call is TRBV28, the J call TRBJ1-3; 7 bases agree with TRBD1. The CDR3 contains 17 residues. V dropped 3 bases and J dropped 0; count of bases not matched to a gene: 8. Germline lookup yields CDR1 MDHEN and CDR2 SYDVKM. The CDR3 protein is CASSFADRVLSGNTIYF. CDR3 DNA: TGTGCCAGCAGTTTTGCCGACAGGGTCCTCTCTGGAAACACCATATATTTT.

The chain uses TRBV7-6 and TRBJ2-2, with TRBD1 identical over 9 bases. This CDR3 comprises 16 residues. Germline-derived CDR1 and CDR2 are SGHVS and FNYEAQ. V shed 0 bases and J 4 bases; nucleotides not matched to a gene: 3. The CDR3 DNA follows: TGTGCCAGCAGCTTAGCCGGGACAGGGTCCACCGGGGAGCTGTTTTTT. It translates to CASSLAGTGSTGELFF.

The chain is built from TRBV19 and TRBJ1-2, with D possibly matching TRBD1 (6 bases). Trimming stripped 7 bases from V and 4 bases from J, with 13 bases between. Germline lookup yields CDR1 LNHDA and CDR2 SQIVND (reference sequence). The CDR3 covers 13 residues. The CDR3 nucleotides are TGTGCCAGTAAGAACAGGGATGTCTATGGCTACACCTTC. This codes for CASKNRDVYGYTF.

The chain recombines TRBV19 with TRBJ2-1; 8 bases agree with TRBD2. The ends lost 2 bases at V and 4 bases at J; junction bases unmatched: 7. Germline assignment: CDR1 LNHDA and CDR2 SQIVND (reference sequence). The CDR3 sequence is 16 residues long. The CDR3 protein is CASSIPGGAFYNEQFF. DNA for the CDR3: TGTGCCAGTAGTATACCGGGGGGGGCTTTTTACAATGAGCAGTTCTTC.

In this sample, this clone turned up a few times. This sequence joins TRBV19 and TRBJ1-1, with TRBD1 as a possible D gene (6 bases). The CDR3 is 16 residues long. V shed 4 bases and J shed 3 bases, with 18 bases lying between them. From germline, CDR1 is LNHDA and CDR2 SQIVND (reference sequence). CDR3 protein: CASSKDRLRLDTEAFF. CDR3 coding DNA: TGTGCCAGTAGTAAAGACAGGCTTCGGTTGGACACTGAAGCTTTCTTT.

The V call is TRBV6-5, the J call TRBJ1-5; no firm D call. CDR1 is MNHEY, CDR2 SVGAGI, per germline. The CDR3 loop spans 14 amino acids. V gave up 6 bases and J gave up 0 bases, with 9 bases separating them. The CDR3 DNA reads TGTGCCAGCAGACCCGGGAATAGCAATCAGCCCCAGCATTTT. It codes for CASRPGNSNQPQHF.

The V call is TRBV11-2, the J call TRBJ2-7; the match to TRBD2 covers 14 bases. Looked up from germline, CDR1 is SGHAT and CDR2 is FQNNGV. The CDR3 runs 15 residues. Trimming removed 5 bases from V and 4 bases from J; junction bases left unmatched: 4. The CDR3 here is CASSKTSGGDYEQYF. In DNA form, the CDR3 reads TGTGCCAGCAGCAAGACTAGCGGGGGGGATTACGAGCAGTACTTC.

The V call is TRBV19, the J call TRBJ2-1, with D unresolved. CDR3 length: 13 residues. In germline, CDR1 is LNHDA, CDR2 SQIVND (reference sequence). Trimming took 7 bases from V and 3 from J, leaving 10 bases between them. The CDR3 region is CASTPSSYNEQFF. The CDR3 DNA sequence: TGTGCCAGTACCCCTTCTAGCTACAATGAGCAGTTCTTC.

The chain links TRBV10-3 to TRBJ2-1, with 11 positions matching TRBD1. The germline V gene encodes CDR1 ENHRY and CDR2 SYGVKD. The CDR3 length is 14 residues. The V segment lost 9 bases and the J segment 9 bases; nucleotides outside the gene matches: 10. CDR3 region: CAIYDGQGASEQFF. CDR3 in DNA: TGTGCCATATATGACGGACAGGGGGCGAGTGAGCAGTTCTTC.

The V call is TRBV30, the J call TRBJ1-3, with TRBD1 as a possible D gene (6 bases). Trimming took 2 bases from V and 2 from J, leaving 16 bases between them. The germline V gene encodes CDR1 GTSNPN and CDR2 SVGIG (reference sequence). The CDR3 sequence is 16 residues long. CDR3 in amino acids: CAWSLGSAGAGNTIYF. The CDR3 region has the DNA TGTGCCTGGAGTTTGGGCTCCGCAGGGGCTGGAAACACCATATATTTT.

The sample holds a few counts of this clone. V and J are TRBV2 and TRBJ1-5; D unresolved. Per the germline V gene, CDR1 is SNHLY and CDR2 is FYNNEI. V shed 6 bases and J shed 9 bases, with 21 bases lying between them. This CDR3 has 15 residues. CDR3 sequence reads: CASRKGTDPFRPQHF. The CDR3 region has the DNA TGTGCCAGCAGAAAAGGAACAGACCCCTTCCGGCCCCAGCATTTT.

This chain uses TRBV6-5 with TRBJ2-3; the match to TRBD2 covers 9 bases. Germline trimming cut 0 bases from V and 7 bases from J; bases unmatched to any gene: 8. CDR3 length equals 16 residues. Germline V gives CDR1 MNHEY, CDR2 SVGAGI. The DNA of the CDR3 is TGTGCCAGCAGTTACTCGGTGCGGGGGGGCCGAAATACGCAGTATTTT. Protein sequence: CASSYSVRGGRNTQYF.

The chain recombines TRBV28 with TRBJ1-1, with 7 nucleotides matching TRBD1. With 4 bases clipped from V and 3 bases from J, the junction kept 8 bases outside the gene matches. Germline V gene data show CDR1 as MDHEN and CDR2 as SYDVKM. This CDR3 comprises 15 residues. In nucleotides, the CDR3 is TGTGCCAGCAGTTCGACAGGGTCCGGGGACACTGAAGCTTTCTTT. Encoded protein: CASSSTGSGDTEAFF.

This chain uses TRBV19 with TRBJ1-1; 7 bases line up with TRBD1. Germline CDR1 LNHDA, CDR2 SQIVND (reference sequence). Trimming took 1 base from V and 3 from J; bases not matched to a gene: 5. The CDR3 extends over 15 amino acids. The CDR3 DNA is TGTGCCAGTAGTATAGGACAGGGAGGAGACACTGAAGCTTTCTTT. As protein: CASSIGQGGDTEAFF.